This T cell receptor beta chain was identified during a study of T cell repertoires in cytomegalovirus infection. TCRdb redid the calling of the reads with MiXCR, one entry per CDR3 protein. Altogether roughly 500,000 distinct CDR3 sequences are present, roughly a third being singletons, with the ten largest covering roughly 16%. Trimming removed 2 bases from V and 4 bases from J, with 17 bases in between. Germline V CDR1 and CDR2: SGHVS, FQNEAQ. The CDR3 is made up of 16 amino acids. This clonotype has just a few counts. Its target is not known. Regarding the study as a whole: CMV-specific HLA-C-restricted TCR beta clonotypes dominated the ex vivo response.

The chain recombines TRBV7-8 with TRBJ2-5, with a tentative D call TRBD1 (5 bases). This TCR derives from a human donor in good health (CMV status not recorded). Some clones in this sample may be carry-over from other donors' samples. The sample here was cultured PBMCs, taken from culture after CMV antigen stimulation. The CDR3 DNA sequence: TGTGCCAGCAGCTTATTGACAGATTTTTGGGGAGAGACCCAGTACTTC. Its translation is CASSLLTDFWGETQYF.